One sample yielded the 6 T cell receptor beta chains listed below, sequenced in a study of T cell responses to AZD1222 COVID-19 vaccine. TCRdb keeps only in-frame clones here, not all; method: immunoSEQ multiplex PCR. The sample yields about 99,000 clones, around 90% seen once. Sequenced here: peripheral blood, sampled on day 0 of AZD1222 vaccination. The source is an adult in good health.

The chain uses TRBV9 and TRBJ2-3, with TRBD2 matching over 12 bases. The CDR3 is made up of 16 amino acids. V was pared by 4 bases and J by 8 bases, with 11 bases of the junction left unmatched. In germline, CDR1 is SGDLS, CDR2 YYNGEE. In DNA form, the CDR3 reads TGTGCCAGCAGCCCGACTAGCGGGGGCGGGAGGGGTACGCAGTATTTT. Translation: CASSPTSGGGRGTQYF.

The J gene is TRBJ2-1, the V gene TRBV11-2; 12 bases match TRBD2. Germline V gene lookup returns CDR1 SGHAT and CDR2 FQNNGV. The CDR3 is 15 amino acids. The V gene end was trimmed by 5 bases and the J gene end by 9 bases; junction bases not matched to a gene: 8. Here the CDR3 DNA reads TGTGCCAGCAGCACTACTAGCGGGGGGAAGGGTGAGCAGTTCTTC. Protein sequence: CASSTTSGGKGEQFF.

This chain links TRBV5-5 with TRBJ2-2, with TRBD1 identical over 9 bases. V lost 0 bases and J lost 5; bases outside the gene matches: 5. This CDR3 is built from 16 residues. The germline V gene encodes CDR1 SGHKS and CDR2 YYEKEE (reference sequence). CDR3 bases: TGTGCCAGCAGCTTGGGGGACAGGGATTTTACCGGGGAGCTGTTTTTT. Translated: CASSLGDRDFTGELFF.

There are a few counts of this clone. The chain is built from TRBV30 and TRBJ1-6, with D unclear. CDR1 and CDR2 from the germline V gene are GTSNPN and SVGIG (reference sequence). V was shortened by 1 base and J by 7 bases, with 2 bases between the two germline ends. The CDR3 extends over 11 amino acids. CDR3 nucleotide sequence: TGTGCCTGGAGTGGGAATTCACCCCTCCACTTT. Amino acids: CAWSGNSPLHF.

This clone was seen a few times. V gene TRBV7-2 combines with J gene TRBJ2-2, with a possible D match to TRBD2 (5 bases). The CDR3 runs to 15 residues. V was pared by 3 bases and J by 5 bases, with 13 bases between. Germline CDR1 reads SGHTA; CDR2 reads FQGNSA. The DNA of the CDR3 is TGTGCCAGCAGCTTCGCCGGGGTGGGGACCGGGGAGCTGTTTTTT. It translates to CASSFAGVGTGELFF.

J is TRBJ2-5 and V is TRBV7-2; TRBD2 agrees at 9 bases. V shed 2 bases, J shed 3 bases, and the junction held 4 bases outside the gene matches. Germline CDR1 and CDR2: SGHTA and FQGNSA. The CDR3 totals 15 residues. CDR3 in DNA: TGTGCCAGCAGCTTAAGTGCTAGCGGGAAAGAGACCCAGTACTTC. Its translation: CASSLSASGKETQYF.